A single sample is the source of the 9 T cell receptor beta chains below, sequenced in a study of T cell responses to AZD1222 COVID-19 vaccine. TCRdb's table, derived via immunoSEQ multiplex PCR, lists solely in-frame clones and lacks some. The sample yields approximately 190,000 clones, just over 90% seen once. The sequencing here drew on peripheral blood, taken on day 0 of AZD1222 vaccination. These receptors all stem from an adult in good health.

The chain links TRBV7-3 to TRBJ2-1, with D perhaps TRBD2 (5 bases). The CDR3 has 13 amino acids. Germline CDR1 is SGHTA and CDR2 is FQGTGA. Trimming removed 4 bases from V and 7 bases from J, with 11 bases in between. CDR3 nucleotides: TGTGCCAGCAGCTCCGGACTGAAAAATGAGCAGTTCTTC. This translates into CASSSGLKNEQFF.

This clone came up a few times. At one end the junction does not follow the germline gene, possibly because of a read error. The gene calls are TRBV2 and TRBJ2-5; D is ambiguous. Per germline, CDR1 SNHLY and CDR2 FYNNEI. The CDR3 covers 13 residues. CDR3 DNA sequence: TGTGCCAGCAGTGAACAAGTTATGAGGACCAAGTACTTC. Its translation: CASSEQVMRTKYF.

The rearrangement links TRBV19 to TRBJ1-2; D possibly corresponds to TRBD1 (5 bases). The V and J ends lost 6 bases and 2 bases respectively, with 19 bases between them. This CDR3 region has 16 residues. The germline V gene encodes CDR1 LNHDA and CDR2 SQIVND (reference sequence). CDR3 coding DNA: TGTGCCAGTAGATATCGTTCGACAGAGCAAAACTATGGCTACACCTTC. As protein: CASRYRSTEQNYGYTF.

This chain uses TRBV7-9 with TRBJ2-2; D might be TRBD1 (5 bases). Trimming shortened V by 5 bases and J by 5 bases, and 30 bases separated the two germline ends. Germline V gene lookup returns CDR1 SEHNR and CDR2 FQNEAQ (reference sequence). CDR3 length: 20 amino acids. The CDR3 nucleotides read TGTGCCAGCAGCACCCGCCCAGGGAACAACGACTTAACCGGTACCGGGGAGCTGTTTTTT. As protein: CASSTRPGNNDLTGTGELFF.

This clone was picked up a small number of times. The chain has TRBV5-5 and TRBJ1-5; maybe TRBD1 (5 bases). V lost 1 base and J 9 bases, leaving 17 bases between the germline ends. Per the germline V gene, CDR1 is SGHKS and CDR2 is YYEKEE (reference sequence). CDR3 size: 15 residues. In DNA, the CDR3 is TGTGCCAGCAGCTTGTTAACAGGATCAGGCAGGCCCCAGCATTTT. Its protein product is CASSLLTGSGRPQHF.

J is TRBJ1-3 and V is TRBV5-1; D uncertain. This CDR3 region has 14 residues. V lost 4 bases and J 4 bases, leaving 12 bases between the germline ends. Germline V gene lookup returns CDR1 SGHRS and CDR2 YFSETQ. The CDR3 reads CASSPLGIGNTIYF. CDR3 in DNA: TGCGCCAGCAGCCCTCTAGGTATCGGAAACACCATATATTTT.

The CDR3 loop reads CSVGTSETQYF. The CDR3 region has the DNA TGCAGCGTGGGGACTTCGGAGACCCAGTACTTC. The V gene is TRBV29-1, the J gene TRBJ2-5; D possibly corresponds to TRBD2 (6 bases). Trimming left V 6 bases short and J 5 bases short, with 10 bases between. The CDR3 is 11 amino acids. CDR1 and CDR2 from the germline V gene are SQVTM and ANQGSEA.

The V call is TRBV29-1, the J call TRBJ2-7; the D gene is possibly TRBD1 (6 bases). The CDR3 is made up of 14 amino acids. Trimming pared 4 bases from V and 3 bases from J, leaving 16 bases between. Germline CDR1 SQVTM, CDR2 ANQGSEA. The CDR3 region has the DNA TGCAGCGTTGCCCCCCGACAGGCAGACTACGAGCAGTACTTC. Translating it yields CSVAPRQADYEQYF.

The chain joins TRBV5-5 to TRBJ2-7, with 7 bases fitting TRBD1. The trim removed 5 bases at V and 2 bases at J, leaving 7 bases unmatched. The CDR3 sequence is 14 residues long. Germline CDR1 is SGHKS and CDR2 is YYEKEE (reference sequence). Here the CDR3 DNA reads TGTGCCAGCAGATTACCCGACAGGGCCTACGAGCAGTACTTC. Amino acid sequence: CASRLPDRAYEQYF.